Listed below are T cell receptor beta chains from one sample, sequenced in a study of T-cell memory formation after mild COVID-19. MiXCR, applied by TCRdb to the 5' RACE reads, yields one record per CDR3 protein. The data show about 190,000 distinct CDR3 sequences, around 27% seen once. Input material: PBMCs or a T cell subset sorted from them (not recorded which). The receptors shown here come from an adult woman who had mild COVID-19 (a few samples of this study predate the infection). Cell type and time point are not known. CDR3s leave out the opening cysteine and the closing phenylalanine or tryptophan. The order of the fields is V gene, J gene, CDR3 protein.

TRBV5-1	TRBJ1-3	ASSLRSEASTIY
TRBV2	TRBJ2-1	ASSVAFEQF
TRBV7-3	TRBJ1-6	ASSLRASYNSPLH
TRBV6-2/TRBV6-3	TRBJ2-1	ASSYGGKGLSENEQF
TRBV7-8	TRBJ2-1	ASSRNPGGTYYNEQF
TRBV7-6	TRBJ2-5	ASRTPETQY
TRBV3-1	TRBJ1-3	ASSQRGDYSGNTIY
TRBV10-3	TRBJ2-3	AISEREGRLTDTQY
TRBV5-1	TRBJ1-2	ASSSDNRGSYT
TRBV12-3/TRBV12-4	TRBJ2-5	ASNLGLQETQY
TRBV7-6	TRBJ1-2	ASSPGGGIYGYT
TRBV15	TRBJ2-3	ATSEGFMDTQY
TRBV30	TRBJ2-2	AWSPRRAGELF
TRBV15	TRBJ2-1	ATSSLLRESYNEQF
TRBV9	TRBJ2-2	ASSVQLSGSTGELF
TRBV27	TRBJ2-3	ASTPWASGDTDTQY
TRBV27	TRBJ2-4	ASSLSGGIQGNIQY
TRBV2	TRBJ1-1	ASSDSGGWTEAF
TRBV6-5	TRBJ1-2	ASSYSWAGSNYGYT
TRBV5-6	TRBJ2-1	ASSLGGSIGQF
TRBV5-6	TRBJ2-3	ASSSIEIAQY
TRBV29-1	TRBJ1-1	SVGAPLRNEAF
TRBV18	TRBJ2-7	ASSPPPGGNEQY
TRBV12-3/TRBV12-4	TRBJ2-7	ASSPSSPLSYEQY
TRBV10-3	TRBJ2-1	AISDRGSTGGTTLYNEQF
TRBV27	TRBJ2-3	ASSRTRLADTQY
TRBV21-1	TRBJ1-2	ASSKLRTEAGYT
TRBV29-1	TRBJ2-7	SVETGTSGNEQY
TRBV7-3	TRBJ2-5	ASSLMASPKETQY
TRBV7-6	TRBJ1-1	ASSPGAEAF
TRBV12-3/TRBV12-4	TRBJ1-3	ACVRGGSGNTIY
TRBV19	TRBJ1-4	ASRPGTASNEKLF
TRBV7-3	TRBJ2-2	ASSRTRRGGTGELF
TRBV29-1	TRBJ2-1	SVKKLAGTHNEQF
TRBV10-3	TRBJ2-3	AISRGHPRTDTQY
TRBV24-1	TRBJ2-7	ATSDPGSPQY
TRBV13	TRBJ1-1	ASSQGLAVNTEAF
TRBV2	TRBJ2-7	ASKGLPQGRSSYEQY
TRBV7-9	TRBJ2-7	ASSEHVARHEQY
TRBV24-1	TRBJ2-7	ATSDQTGSDEQY
TRBV20-1	TRBJ1-2	SARGDGGYGYT
TRBV6-5	TRBJ2-1	ASSYSAGRPEQF
TRBV11-3	TRBJ2-3	ASSLESDTQY
TRBV6-1	TRBJ2-7	ASSGPPLDRT
TRBV5-4	TRBJ2-1	ASSLGGAGNEQF
TRBV5-1	TRBJ2-7	ASSPGRSSYEQY
TRBV5-1	TRBJ2-7	ASSPVTGSGYEQY
TRBV27	TRBJ2-7	ASSRGLLSSYEQY
TRBV7-9	TRBJ2-5	ASSLAGGPHQETQY
TRBV4-1	TRBJ2-6	ASSQDRGSGANVLT
TRBV29-1	TRBJ1-1	SVNGGTEAF
TRBV9	TRBJ2-3	ASSVRGGQSTDTQY
TRBV12-3/TRBV12-4	TRBJ2-1	ASTHRDEQF
TRBV7-2	TRBJ2-7	ASSRSGRSYEQY
TRBV28	TRBJ2-3	ASSLGDRGGTQY
TRBV5-5	TRBJ1-4	ASSLIPNEKLF
TRBV5-1	TRBJ2-7	ASSPGQGFDEQY
TRBV29-1	TRBJ1-2	SVEMAVKDNYGYT
TRBV4-1	TRBJ2-7	ASSHDSGEQY